The 17 T cell receptor beta chains listed next were all sequenced from one sample in a study of PD-L1 blockade in urothelial cancer. The time point was: pretreatment peripheral blood. The protocol was immunoSEQ multiplex PCR, while the TCRdb copy is restricted to in-frame clones and leaves out a portion. The sample consists of about 35,000 clones, roughly 82% of them appearing once. The sample in question was PBMCs, obtained around atezolizumab (anti-PD-L1) treatment. The receptors stem from a man aged 60 to 75 with urothelial cancer.

This clone was recorded once. The rearrangement joins TRBV7-3 to TRBJ2-2; D is perhaps TRBD1 (5 bases). The V end was cut by 4 bases, the J end by 6 bases, with 9 bases between. The CDR3 sequence is 13 residues long. Per the germline V gene, CDR1 is SGHTA and CDR2 is FQGTGA. The CDR3 bases are TGTGCCAGCAGCTCGACGACAGCCGGGGAGCTGTTTTTT. This encodes CASSSTTAGELFF.

The rearrangement joins TRBV28 to TRBJ2-1, with 7 bases aligning to TRBD1. CDR3 size: 13 residues. Germline lookup yields CDR1 MDHEN and CDR2 SYDVKM. The junction had 6 bases not matched to a gene; V was cut back by 6 bases and J by 7 bases. CDR3 bases: TGTGCCAGCAGGGCGACAGGGTTGAATGAGCAGTTCTTC. Residues: CASRATGLNEQFF.

The chain employs TRBV29-1 and TRBJ1-5, with 8 bases that match TRBD1. Per germline, CDR1 SQVTM and CDR2 ANQGSEA. The CDR3 consists of 14 residues. Trimming at V came to 8 bases and at J to 6 bases, leaving 12 bases not matched to a gene. CDR3 residues: CSITGGVVGQPQHF. CDR3 sequence (DNA): TGCAGCATCACAGGGGGGGTAGTGGGTCAGCCCCAGCATTTT.

The chain has TRBV7-7 and TRBJ2-5; 7 bases are a match to TRBD1. This CDR3 is built from 14 residues. Losses at the gene ends were 5 bases for V and 2 bases for J; bases not matched to a gene: 5. Germline V gene sequence: CDR1 SSHAT, CDR2 FNYEAQ (reference sequence). CDR3 sequence (DNA): TGTGCCAGCAGCCCTGGGACAGTTCAAGAGACCCAGTACTTC. Translated, it gives CASSPGTVQETQYF.

This clone turned up a few times. This CDR3 reads CASSLMGGENEQYF. CDR3 in DNA: TGTGCCAGCAGCTTAATGGGGGGGGAGAACGAGCAGTACTTC. The rearrangement links TRBV7-6 to TRBJ2-7, with 7 nucleotides matching TRBD2. V lost 2 bases, J lost 5 bases, and 6 bases stayed unmatched. The germline CDR1 and CDR2 sequences are SGHVS and FNYEAQ. CDR3 size: 14 residues.

This chain joins TRBV6-5 and TRBJ1-1; D gene unclear. Trimming took off 2 bases at V and 7 bases at J, with 11 bases between the two ends. The germline gives CDR1 MNHEY, CDR2 SVGAGI. The CDR3 length is 13 residues. The CDR3 coding sequence is TGTGCCAGCAGTTACCTAAACGGGGTTGAAGCTTTCTTT. Amino acids: CASSYLNGVEAFF.

Written as DNA, the CDR3 is TGTGCCAGTAGTATCGGAACAGGGGGAATGGCAGATACGCAGTATTTT. As protein: CASSIGTGGMADTQYF. The chain links TRBV19 to TRBJ2-3; TRBD1 matches 8 bases. The germline gives CDR1 LNHDA, CDR2 SQIVND (reference sequence). The V gene end was trimmed by 3 bases and the J gene end by 4 bases; junction bases not matched to a gene: 9. The CDR3 covers 16 residues.

This sequence joins TRBV10-2 and TRBJ2-7; 10 bases are shared with TRBD1. Germline V gene lookup returns CDR1 WSHSY and CDR2 SAAADI. The CDR3 covers 13 residues. J was trimmed by 1 base and V by 8 bases; bases with no gene match: 2. CDR3 amino acids: CASRDRGSYEQYF. The DNA of the CDR3 is TGCGCCAGCCGGGACAGGGGTTCCTACGAGCAGTACTTC.

The chain carries TRBV6-6 and TRBJ2-7; TRBD1 agrees at 9 bases. Trimming at V came to 5 bases and at J to 3 bases, leaving 8 bases not matched to a gene. The CDR3 contains 15 residues. CDR1 and CDR2 (germline): MNHNY, SVGAGI (reference sequence). CDR3 sequence reads: CASSHDNRGLYEQYF. DNA for the CDR3: TGTGCCAGCAGTCATGATAACAGGGGGCTCTACGAGCAGTACTTC.

CDR3 loop: CASKTGWFEAFF. The CDR3 DNA follows: TGTGCCAGTAAGACAGGGTGGTTTGAAGCTTTCTTT. The chain has TRBV2 and TRBJ1-1, with 7 bases that match TRBD1. The V gene end was trimmed by 9 bases and the J gene end by 7 bases; junction bases not matched to a gene: 8. The length of the CDR3 is 12 residues. Germline V lookup: CDR1 SNHLY, CDR2 FYNNEI.

This sequence joins TRBV5-1 and TRBJ2-2, with TRBD2 identical over 9 bases. Germline CDR1 is SGHRS and CDR2 is YFSETQ. V lost 4 bases and J lost 1; bases outside the gene matches: 5. This CDR3 is 16 amino acids long. This CDR3 reads CASSQGSGGNTGELFF. The CDR3 region has the DNA TGCGCCAGCAGCCAAGGTAGCGGGGGGAACACCGGGGAGCTGTTTTTT.

This chain uses TRBV27 with TRBJ1-1; 9 bases agree with TRBD1. The CDR3 is 14 amino acids. V lost 8 bases and J lost 4; bases outside the gene matches: 8. The germline gives CDR1 MNHEY, CDR2 SMNVEV (reference sequence). The CDR3 protein is CASRLGTGSTEAFF. The CDR3 DNA sequence: TGTGCCAGCCGCCTCGGGACAGGGAGCACTGAAGCTTTCTTT.

The V call is TRBV27, the J call TRBJ1-4; D unresolved. This CDR3 is 13 amino acids long. With 3 bases removed from V and 4 bases from J, the gap between germline ends came to 6 bases. Germline V gene sequence: CDR1 MNHEY, CDR2 SMNVEV (reference sequence). The CDR3 nucleotides read TGTGCCAGCAGTTTTGGGCTTAATGAAAAACTGTTTTTT. It yields the protein CASSFGLNEKLFF.

By share of the sample, this clone is medium-sized. The chain couples TRBV5-4 to TRBJ2-7, with 12 bases aligning to TRBD2. The CDR3 is made up of 14 amino acids. Per the germline V gene, CDR1 is SGHNT and CDR2 is YYREEE (reference sequence). The junction had 5 bases not matched to a gene; V was cut back by 4 bases and J by 6 bases. CDR3 nucleotides: TGTGCCAGCAGCCTCAGGACTAGCGGGGCCGAGCAGTACTTC. Residues: CASSLRTSGAEQYF.

This clone was seen a few times. The chain carries TRBV23-1 and TRBJ2-7; D possibly corresponds to TRBD1 (6 bases). TRBV23-1 is treated as an ORF (open reading frame) with a function not yet certain. V was shortened by 7 bases and J by 3 bases, with 16 bases between the two germline ends. There are 14 residues in the CDR3. CDR3 nucleotide sequence: TGCGCCAGCACCTCGGACAGCAAGTACTACGAGCAGTACTTC. Its translation is CASTSDSKYYEQYF.

The CDR3 loop reads CASRPPGVDTGELFF. CDR3 in DNA: TGTGCCAGCAGGCCCCCGGGGGTGGACACCGGGGAGCTGTTTTTT. V and J are TRBV6-1 and TRBJ2-2; D is possibly TRBD2 (6 bases). In germline, CDR1 is MNHNS, CDR2 SASEGT. V lost 6 bases and J lost 3, with 14 bases in between. The CDR3 consists of 15 residues.

A single count supports this clone. The rearrangement links TRBV5-1 to TRBJ2-7; no firm D call. V shed 2 bases and J shed 2 bases, with 17 bases lying between them. Per the germline V gene, CDR1 is SGHRS and CDR2 is YFSETQ. The CDR3 sequence is 16 residues long. CDR3 protein: CASSFIPGPSAYEQYF. The CDR3 DNA reads as TGCGCCAGCAGCTTTATCCCGGGTCCTTCGGCCTACGAGCAGTACTTC. Based on the CDR3 plus reference TRBV5-1 and TRBJ2-7, the full variable domain is KAGVTQTPRYLIKTRGQQVTLSCSPISGHRSVSWYQQTPGQGLQFLFEYFSETQRNKGNFPGRFSGRQFSNSRSEMNVSTLELGDSALYLCASSFIPGPSAYEQYFGPGTRLTVT.